A selection of T cell receptor beta chains follows, all from one sample in a study of control samples from healthy donors and cancer patients. Sequenced by immunoSEQ multiplex PCR; TCRdb stores in-frame clones only, minus some. The table has roughly 150,000 clones, about 94% seen once; the top ten hold around 2.2%. Sequenced input: blood. These receptors all come from a man aged 50 or older in good health. CDR3s include the opening cysteine and the closing phenylalanine or tryptophan. A D gene is named only where the DNA matches it firmly. Size tells how often a clone was seen (once, few, many) or the class of an expanded clone, and some rows leave it out.

.,TRBV6-6,12,TRBJ2-7,.,TGTGCCAGCAGTTACCTTGGTAGCGAGCAGTACTTC,CASSYLGSEQYF
.,TRBV7-2,15,TRBJ1-6,.,TGTGCCAGCAGCTCTCGTAGGGGAGATAATTCACCCCTCCACTTT,CASSSRRGDNSPLHF
TRBD2,TRBV5-5,14,TRBJ2-5,.,TGTGCCAGCAGCCTGGGACTAGGGGGTGAGACCCAGTACTTC,CASSLGLGGETQYF
.,TRBV27,15,TRBJ1-2,.,TGTGCCAGCAGTCCCCGGGGGGGCTTGAACTATGGCTACACCTTC,CASSPRGGLNYGYTF
.,TRBV30,13,TRBJ2-7,.,TGTGCCTGGGCCGGGGCCGGGGTTATCCGGCAGTACTTC,CAWAGAGVIRQYF
.,TRBV5-4,14,TRBJ2-7,.,TGTGCCAGCAGCTTACAGGGTCCGAAGACGGAGCAGTACTTC,CASSLQGPKTEQYF
TRBD1,TRBV9,15,TRBJ2-7,.,TGTGCCAGCAGCCTAGACAGGGGGCGTCAATACGAGCAGTACTTC,CASSLDRGRQYEQYF
.,TRBV27,13,TRBJ1-5,.,TGTGCCAGCAGTCCTCGGCGCAATCAGCCCCAGCATTTT,CASSPRRNQPQHF
TRBD2,TRBV5-1,15,TRBJ2-7,.,TGCGCCAGCAGCAGCCCGGGACTAGCTACCTACGAGCAGTACTTC,CASSSPGLATYEQYF
.,TRBV5-6,13,TRBJ2-7,.,TGTGCCAGCAGCTTGGTACAGGGTTACGAGCAGTACTTC,CASSLVQGYEQYF
.,TRBV5-6,15,TRBJ2-7,.,TGTGCCAGCAGCTTGGCCTTGTTAGTTTCCTACGAGCAGTACTTC,CASSLALLVSYEQYF
.,TRBV21-1,14,TRBJ2-7,.,TGTGCCAGCAGCAAAGACAGGGGCGGGAACGAGCAGTACTTC,CASSKDRGGNEQYF
.,TRBV12-3/TRBV12-4,13,TRBJ1-1,once,TGTGCCAGCAGTTTGACACAGAACACTGAAGCTTTCTTT,CASSLTQNTEAFF
.,TRBV5-1,13,TRBJ2-1,.,TGCGCCAGCAGCATCTCAGGAAACAATGAGCAGTTCTTC,CASSISGNNEQFF